The 10 T cell receptor beta chains listed next were all sequenced from one sample in a study of T cell responses to AZD1222 COVID-19 vaccine. The repertoire was sequenced with immunoSEQ multiplex PCR; TCRdb's copy has only in-frame clones and lacks some. There are roughly 42,000 clones in the sample; just over 85% occur only once, and under 30% lies in the top ten. Material: peripheral blood, obtained 28 days after the second dose of the MenACWY control vaccine. These receptors came from an adult who received the MenACWY meningococcal vaccine as a control.

The rearrangement uses TRBV7-9 and TRBJ2-1, with D perhaps TRBD2 (6 bases). Germline CDR1 and CDR2: SEHNR and FQNEAQ (reference sequence). CDR3 length equals 13 residues. V shed 0 bases and J shed 10 bases, with 10 bases lying between them. The CDR3 here is CASSLAGGYEQFF. The CDR3 region has the DNA TGTGCCAGCAGCTTAGCGGGGGGATACGAGCAGTTCTTC.

The DNA of the CDR3 is TGTGCCAGCAGCCAAGGACTAGCGGGATTGGAGACCCAGTACTTC. Its protein is CASSQGLAGLETQYF. This rearrangement joins TRBV5-4 to TRBJ2-5; 12 nucleotides line up with TRBD2. Unmatched junction bases numbered 6, after V lost 4 bases and J lost 5 bases. The CDR3 loop spans 15 amino acids. Per germline, CDR1 SGHNT and CDR2 YYREEE (reference sequence).

This chain links TRBV6-5 with TRBJ2-1; no firm D call. CDR3 length: 13 amino acids. The ends were cut back, 2 bases at V and 10 bases at J, with 12 bases in the middle. Germline CDR1 MNHEY, CDR2 SVGAGI. The CDR3: CASSYDPSREQFF. CDR3 bases: TGTGCCAGCAGTTACGACCCCAGTCGGGAGCAGTTCTTC.

The chain is built from TRBV6-6 and TRBJ2-7; weak D call: TRBD2 (5 bases). The CDR3 is 14 residues long. Trimming took 6 bases from V and 6 from J, leaving 18 bases between them. The germline gives CDR1 MNHNY, CDR2 SVGAGI (reference sequence). CDR3 coding DNA: TGTGCCAGCAGCCAACCAGCGACTACGGGCGAGCAGTACTTC. It translates to CASSQPATTGEQYF.

The V call is TRBV7-8, the J call TRBJ2-5; 9 bases fit TRBD2. V lost 0 bases, J lost 1 base, and 3 bases stayed unmatched. The length of the CDR3 is 16 residues. Looked up from germline, CDR1 is SGHVS and CDR2 is FQNEAQ. The CDR3 spells CASSLATSGLQETQYF. The CDR3 region has the DNA TGTGCCAGCAGCTTAGCGACTAGCGGCCTCCAAGAGACCCAGTACTTC.

V usage is TRBV3-1 (or the pseudogene TRBV3-2) and J usage is TRBJ1-5; TRBD1 is a possible D gene (6 bases). The germline gives CDR1 LGHDT, CDR2 YNNKEL (reference sequence). The length of the CDR3 is 15 residues. Trimming removed 0 bases at V and 16 bases at J, with 22 bases between. The CDR3: CASSQDPRGFSPNHF. The CDR3 nucleotides read TGTGCCAGCAGCCAAGACCCCAGGGGATTCAGCCCCAACCATTTT.

V is TRBV28 and J is TRBJ2-1, with D tentatively TRBD2 (6 bases). V lost 5 bases to trimming and J lost 4 bases, with 15 bases between them. There are 15 residues in the CDR3. Germline CDR1 MDHEN, CDR2 SYDVKM. CDR3 coding DNA: TGTGCCAGCAGTGACTCGTCGGGACTTTACAATGAGCAGTTCTTC. This codes for CASSDSSGLYNEQFF.

V is TRBV19 and J is TRBJ2-2; D is uncertain. This CDR3 contains 13 residues. The V end lost 4 bases, the J end lost 7 bases, and 10 bases lay between the germline ends. Germline V gene lookup returns CDR1 LNHDA and CDR2 SQIVND (reference sequence). CDR3 protein: CASSSDSYGELFF. The CDR3 DNA reads as TGTGCCAGTAGTAGCGATAGCTACGGGGAGCTGTTTTTT.

This clone was detected a few times. The chain is built from TRBV15 and TRBJ2-7; tentative D call: TRBD1 (7 bases). Germline lookup yields CDR1 LNHNV and CDR2 YYDKDF (reference sequence). This CDR3 contains 14 residues. Trimming took off 4 bases at V and 5 bases at J, with 15 bases between the two ends. The CDR3 region has the DNA TGTGCCACCAGCAAAGACAGGGAGGTCGACGAGCAGTACTTC. This encodes CATSKDREVDEQYF.

The chain combines TRBV3-1 (or the pseudogene TRBV3-2) with TRBJ1-4; TRBD1 is a possible D gene (5 bases). This CDR3 comprises 13 residues. The V end lost 0 bases, the J end lost 10 bases, and 9 bases lay between the germline ends. CDR1 and CDR2 from the germline V gene are LGHDT and YNNKEL (reference sequence). CDR3 sequence reads: CASSQEQVGKLFF. The CDR3, as DNA: TGTGCCAGCAGCCAAGAACAGGTCGGAAAACTGTTTTTT.